This note documents a single T cell receptor (beta chain) sequence. Its antigen is currently not known. No qualities accompany the bases; no much larger clone lies one base away. The entry originates in a study of blood T cell repertoires in COVID-19 (dated by TCRdb to 2018 to 2020). Regarding the study in general: The collaborator samples originated in the United States, Italy and Spain and spanned the acute and convalescent phases of COVID-19. Where HLA class I and class II types were available, the types were taken from metadata supplied by the sample provider, not from assay-based typing. A de-identified subject ID, COVID-19 status, age in years and sex were almost always included in the sample metadata. The repertoires were released in a freely available public database intended as a resource for research on the immune response to SARS-CoV-2. The samples were drawn from two sources: the first 160 participants of the ongoing ImmuneRACE study, and 950 to 1,500 subjects contributed by 6 global collaborators. The prospective study material was composed of cDNA or gDNA derived from T cells, B-cell-depleted T cells, or PBMCs. Subjects who had been exposed to COVID-19, were actively infected with it, or had recovered from it provided the deeply sampled blood TCRbeta repertoires that made up the dataset.

The immunoSEQ Assay, a bias-controlled multiplex PCR, was used to amplify TCRbeta CDR3 regions from genomic DNA. On the authors' methods: Within the assay, amplification of reference gene primers was used to estimate how many nucleated cells each sample contained. To quantify the absolute abundance of each unique TCRbeta CDR3 rearrangement, sequence reads were collapsed and filtered. For each sample, productive Simpson clonality was calculated as the square root of Simpson's diversity index across productive rearrangements. TCRdb limited this immuneACCESS table to in-frame rearrangements with V and J called. A share of clones is missing; checked studies link under half to unresolved V genes, and the rest is unexplained. The DNA gave D and trimming, while V, J and clone size come from that table. The sample has fewer than 350,000 clones on record, around nine tenths of them singletons. Around 5.8% of the sample lies in the top ten.

The research as a whole found: The quantity of clinical and demographic metadata differed by source and by participant and was supplied without curation.

In the prospective study, participants were about 18 to 89 years old, resided in about two dozen geographic areas of the United States, and were enrolled through a virtual design. Cohort assignment in the prospective study relied on participant-reported clinical history from a screening survey and a study questionnaire. ImmuneRACE Cohort 3 recovered participants were defined by two consecutive negative NP/OP PCR tests, healthcare professional clearance, or symptom resolution. In the prospective study, mobile phlebotomists collected whole blood, serum and a nasopharyngeal or oropharyngeal swab from each participant. Prospective study participants could optionally give additional blood draws and questionnaires over a roughly 2-month period. Prospective study blood samples were shipped either frozen or at room temperature before DNA extraction. Counted from cysteine to phenylalanine, this CDR3 has 14 amino acids. Only the CDR3 DNA is retained, 42 bases long and in frame from the first base. Via the germline V gene, CDR1 is SGHVS and CDR2 FQNEAQ. Trimming at the junction amounts to 2 bases on V and 5 bases on J, and the germline ends lie 12 bases apart.

The chain employs TRBV7-8 and TRBJ1-2; 5 matching bases give a weak D call of TRBD1. This TCR came from a woman aged 40 to 50 who had recovered from COVID-19. Sequencing input: PBMCs or T cells enriched from blood (not recorded which). The DNA sequence follows: TGTGCCAGCAGCTTAAGTCAGGGCCGGTATGGCTACACCTTC. This yields the protein CASSLSQGRYGYTF.